This TCR beta chain stems from a study of monozygotic twins with inflammatory bowel disease. Findings and limits, study-wide: Patient repertoires may carry noise from differing immunosuppressive treatments. Among twins, concordant and discordant pairs did not differ in repertoire similarity, possibly from limited power. Healthy twins showed more clonotype sharing with others than IBD patients, especially patients with disease activity.

TCRdb reprocessed the 5' RACE reads, with one entry per CDR3 protein and no DNA. Recorded for this sample: approximately 200,000 distinct CDR3 sequences. This CDR3 is 12 amino acids long. Germline CDR1 and CDR2: SQVTM and ANQGSEA. Remarks on this clonotype: Its target is unknown.

The clonotype comes from a human donor with ulcerative colitis or Crohn's disease, or a healthy co-twin of an affected twin (not recorded which). J is TRBJ1-2 and V is TRBV29-1; there is no DNA to check the TCRdb D call of TRBD1. The material sequenced was blood. The CDR3 sequence: CSATGGNYGYTF.